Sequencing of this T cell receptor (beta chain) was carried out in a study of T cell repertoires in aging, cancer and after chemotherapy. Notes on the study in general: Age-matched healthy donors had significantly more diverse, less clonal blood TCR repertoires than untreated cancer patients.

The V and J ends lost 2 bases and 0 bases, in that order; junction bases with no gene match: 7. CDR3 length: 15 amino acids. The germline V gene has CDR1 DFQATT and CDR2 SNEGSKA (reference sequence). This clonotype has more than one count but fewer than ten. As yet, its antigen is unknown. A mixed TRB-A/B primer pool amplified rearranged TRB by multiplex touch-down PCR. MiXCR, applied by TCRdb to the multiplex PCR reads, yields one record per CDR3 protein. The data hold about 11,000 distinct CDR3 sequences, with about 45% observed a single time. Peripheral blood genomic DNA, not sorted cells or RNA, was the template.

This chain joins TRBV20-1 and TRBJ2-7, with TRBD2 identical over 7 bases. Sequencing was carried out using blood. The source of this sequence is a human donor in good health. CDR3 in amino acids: CSARSVRDYSYEQYF. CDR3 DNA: TGCAGTGCTAGATCCGTCCGGGACTACTCCTACGAGCAGTACTTC.